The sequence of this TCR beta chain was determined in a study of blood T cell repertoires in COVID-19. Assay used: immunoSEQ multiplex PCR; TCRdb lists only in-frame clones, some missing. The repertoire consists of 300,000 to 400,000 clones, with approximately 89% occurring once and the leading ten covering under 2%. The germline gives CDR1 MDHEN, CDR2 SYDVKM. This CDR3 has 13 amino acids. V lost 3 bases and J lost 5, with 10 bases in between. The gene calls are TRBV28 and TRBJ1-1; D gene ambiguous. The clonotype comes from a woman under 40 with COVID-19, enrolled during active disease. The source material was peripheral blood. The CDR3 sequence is CASSFRAGTEAFF. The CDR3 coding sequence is TGTGCCAGCAGTTTCCGAGCGGGGACTGAAGCTTTCTTT.